This TCR beta chain stems from a study of shared clonotypes between healthy human individuals. Study background: Each donor had three CD4 naive, three CD4 memory, two CD8 naive and one CD8 memory plate.

Data came from immunoSEQ multiplex PCR; TCRdb stores just in-frame clones and leaves some out. The sample lists 2.5 million or so clones, roughly nine tenths occurring once. A note on this clone: Its antigen is not identified. Other nucleotide sequences from this sample produce the same CDR3.

This CDR3 region has 15 residues. The germline CDR1 and CDR2 sequences are SGDLS and YYNGEE. Between the trimmed V and J ends, which lost 4 bases and 0 bases, there was a span of 8 bases. Study-level findings and limits: Researchers sampled blood only, noting tissue repertoires likely differ. Rarefaction showed sorted-subset sequencing was incomplete despite large depth.

The sequence derives from a man between 18 and 35 years old in good health. The V call is TRBV9, the J call TRBJ2-6, with D possibly TRBD2 on 5 matching bases. Sequences were obtained from naive CD4+ T cells sorted from blood. The subset: CD45RA+ positively selected. CDR3 in amino acids: CASSPEGSGANVLTF. The DNA of the CDR3 is TGTGCCAGCAGCCCCGAGGGCTCTGGGGCCAACGTCCTGACTTTC.